The 2 T cell receptor beta chains in this list originate from one sample, sequenced in a study of long-term antiretroviral therapy in people with HIV. The immunoSEQ assay was v3.0, run at survey level. Profiled with immunoSEQ multiplex PCR; TCRdb holds only in-frame clones, not every one. In the table there are thousands of clones, around 77% of which are singletons. The material sequenced was unsorted PBMCs, taken 0.4 years before starting antiretroviral therapy. Every receptor here comes from a man aged 30 to 45 with HIV.

This rearrangement joins TRBV7-8 to TRBJ2-7, with TRBD1 as a possible D gene (6 bases). Germline CDR1 and CDR2: SGHVS and FQNEAQ. This CDR3 comprises 14 residues. Trimming stripped 5 bases from V and 2 bases from J, with 13 bases between. CDR3 nucleotide sequence: TGTGCCAGCAGCCCCATAGGGGGACCCTACGAGCAGTACTTC. This translates into CASSPIGGPYEQYF. Complete variable domain (other parts from reference TRBV7-8 and TRBJ2-7): GAGVSQSPRYKVAKRGQDVALRCDPISGHVSLFWYQQALGQGPEFLTYFQNEAQLDKSGLPSDRFFAERPEGSVSTLKIQRTQQEDSAVYLCASSPIGGPYEQYFGPGTRLTVT.

This clone came up a few times. V and J are TRBV7-8 and TRBJ1-5, with a tentative D call TRBD1 (5 bases). Trimming pared 5 bases from V and 1 base from J, leaving 12 bases between. From germline, CDR1 is SGHVS and CDR2 FQNEAQ. The CDR3 has 15 residues. CDR3 DNA: TGTGCCAGCAGCCAAGGGACGGGGAGCAATCAGCCCCAGCATTTT. It codes for CASSQGTGSNQPQHF.